A selection of T cell receptor beta chains follows, all from one sample in a study of vaccination and CD4 T cells after COVID-19. For these TCRs, the target antigens are not known. TCRdb passed the PCR reads through MiXCR, listing each CDR3 protein once. The table includes 14,000 or so distinct CDR3 sequences, approximately 64% detected once. The sequenced sample was CD4+ T cells from blood, cultured in vitro. The source is a human donor who had recovered from COVID-19. CDR3s include the opening cysteine and the closing phenylalanine or tryptophan. D genes are given only for firm matches. Only some rows state a clone size, as once, few, many or a class for expanded clones.

j_call	clone_size	v_call	d_call	cdr3_nt	cdr3_aa
TRBJ1-2	-	TRBV20-1	TRBD1	TGCAGTGCTAGCCCGGGACAGGGAATATATGGCTACACCTTC	CSASPGQGIYGYTF
TRBJ2-1	-	TRBV28	-	TGTGCCAGCAGTTTATCACTAGTAAATAATGAGCAGTTCTTC	CASSLSLVNNEQFF
TRBJ2-3	few	TRBV7-2	TRBD2	TGTGCCAGCAGCTCGACTAGCGGGAGTGTGGCAGATACGCAGTATTTT	CASSSTSGSVADTQYF
TRBJ2-7	-	TRBV6-1	-	TGTGCCAGCACCCTAAATGGCGGATTCGGGGAGCAGTACTTC	CASTLNGGFGEQYF
TRBJ2-5	-	TRBV2	TRBD2	TGTGCCAGCAGCGAGGGACTACAAGAGACCCAGTACTTC	CASSEGLQETQYF
TRBJ1-6	-	TRBV6-1	-	TGTGCCAGCAGAACAGGGTCACCCCTCCACTTT	CASRTGSPLHF
TRBJ2-5	-	TRBV28	-	TGTGCCAGCAGAGGCAGAAACCAAGAGACCCAGTACTTC	CASRGRNQETQYF
TRBJ1-2	-	TRBV2	TRBD1	TGTGCCAGCAGTGACGACAGGGTTTGGGGCTACACCTTC	CASSDDRVWGYTF
TRBJ2-3	-	TRBV6-1	TRBD1	TGTGCCAGCAGTGTCAGGGACAGGGGGCGTCCAGATACGCAGTATTTT	CASSVRDRGRPDTQYF
TRBJ1-1	few	TRBV6-5	-	TGTGCCAGCAGTTACGAAGGGGGGAAGACTGAAGCTTTCTTT	CASSYEGGKTEAFF
TRBJ1-2	-	TRBV24-1	TRBD1	TGTGCCACCAGTGACCCGGGACAGGGGAGCTATGGCTACACCTTC	CATSDPGQGSYGYTF
TRBJ2-2	-	TRBV20-1	-	TGCAGTGCGACCGCTGCTCCGAACACCGGGGAGCTGTTTTTT	CSATAAPNTGELFF
TRBJ2-2	-	TRBV10-1	TRBD1	TGCGCCAGCAGTGCTCAGGGGGCTACGAACACCGGGGAGCTGTTTTTT	CASSAQGATNTGELFF
TRBJ1-5	few	TRBV2	TRBD1	TGTGCCAGTACGAGACAGGGTGAACAGCCCCAGCATTTT	CASTRQGEQPQHF
TRBJ2-5	-	TRBV19	-	TGTGCCAGTAGTATGGAGGGGAGGGAGACCCAGTACTTC	CASSMEGRETQYF
TRBJ2-7	-	TRBV6-5	-	TGTGCCAGCAGTTATCTTCGTGGTGGCGGGACGAATTACGAGCAGTACTTC	CASSYLRGGGTNYEQYF